The clone carrying this TCR beta chain was counted only a few times. No antigen is known for it. This specimen comes from a study of early T cells in non-severe SARS-CoV-2 infection. At the level of the study: Chains from this unsorted whole-blood bulk RNA could not be paired.

General study findings and limits: In VDJdb matching, anti-spike CD8 responses were favored while private and CD4 specificities went missing.

Individual cDNA molecules each received unique molecular identifiers attached to them. One entry per CDR3 protein results from TCRdb running MiXCR on the 5' RACE reads. The sample lists approximately 120,000 distinct CDR3 sequences; just under 15% were seen once. This TCR came from an adult who was a healthcare worker with PCR-confirmed SARS-CoV-2 infection or an uninfected control (not recorded which). Sequenced: whole blood.

CDR3 nucleotide sequence: TGTGCCAGCAGCTTCACCGTACTAGCGGGAGGGGATACGCAGTATTTT. Residues: CASSFTVLAGGDTQYF. The rearrangement joins TRBV11-2 to TRBJ2-3; the match to TRBD2 covers 13 bases. This CDR3 spans 16 amino acids. V lost 3 bases to trimming and J lost 6 bases; unmatched junction nucleotides: 6. Germline V gene data show CDR1 as SGHAT and CDR2 as FQNNGV. Based on the CDR3 plus reference TRBV11-2 and TRBJ2-3, the full variable domain is EAGVAQSPRYKIIEKRQSVAFWCNPISGHATLYWYQQILGQGPKLLIQFQNNGVVDDSQLPKDRFSAERLKGVDSTLKIQPAKLEDSAVYLCASSFTVLAGGDTQYFGPGTRLTVL.